This is a list of T cell receptor beta chains from one sample in a study of T-cell reconstitution after alpha-beta-depleted transplantation in children. TCRdb passed the PCR reads through MiXCR, listing each CDR3 protein once. This sample carries about 610,000 distinct CDR3 sequences, about 10% of them seen once, and the ten largest clones take 3.5% to 5%. This specimen consisted of PBMCs from the stem cell graft donor, obtained from the stem cell graft. The receptors stem from a human donor who donated a stem cell graft to a child with acute myeloid leukemia. Each CDR3 is given with its conserved first and last residue. D genes are given only for firm matches. Clone size is stated in some rows and not others, as once, few, many or a class when expanded.

>TRBJ2-1|.|.|TRBV2
TGTGCCAGCAGTGAGGGCTCCCCCCCCTACAATGAGCAGTTCTTC
CASSEGSPPYNEQFF
>TRBJ2-3|TRBD2|few|TRBV7-2
TGTGCCAGCAGCTTAGTGGGCGGGAGGTCGGATACGCAGTATTTT
CASSLVGGRSDTQYF
>TRBJ2-3|.|many|TRBV7-2
TGTGCCAGCAGCCCCCTTGGGATTTCAGATACGCAGTATTTT
CASSPLGISDTQYF
>TRBJ2-1|.|many|TRBV14
TGTGCCAGCAGCCAAGATGGGGGACTCGACGGAAATGAGCAGTTCTTC
CASSQDGGLDGNEQFF
>TRBJ2-1|.|.|TRBV5-6
TGTGCCAGCAGGTCGTACTCCCGGGAGCAGTTCTTC
CASRSYSREQFF
>TRBJ1-3|.|few|TRBV7-2
TGTGCCAGCAGCTTAGTAGGCGATTCCTCTGGAAACACCATATATTTT
CASSLVGDSSGNTIYF
>TRBJ2-7|.|many|TRBV29-1
TGCAGCGTTGGTCACCCCTACGAGCAGTACTTC
CSVGHPYEQYF
>TRBJ2-4|TRBD1|.|TRBV4-3
TGCGCCAGCAGCCAGGTACTCAGGGGGACCAACATTCAGTACTTC
CASSQVLRGTNIQYF
>TRBJ2-5|TRBD1|many|TRBV20-1
TGCAGTGCTAGGGACAGGGGCACCACCCAGTACTTC
CSARDRGTTQYF
>TRBJ1-1|.|once|TRBV19
TGTGCCAGTAGTATTTCGGGGGCGGACACTGAAGCTTTCTTT
CASSISGADTEAFF
>TRBJ2-3|.|many|TRBV29-1
TGCAGCATTTCGAGGGGGGCAGATACGCAGTATTTT
CSISRGADTQYF
>TRBJ2-3|TRBD2|.|TRBV30
TGTGCCTGGGGACTAGCGGGATCTCCAGATACGCAGTATTTT
CAWGLAGSPDTQYF
>TRBJ1-1|TRBD1|few|TRBV20-1
TGCAGTGCTAAACAGGGGGCTCTACAGAACACTGAAGCTTTCTTT
CSAKQGALQNTEAFF
>TRBJ2-2|.|.|TRBV19
TGTGCCAGTAGTCTCCGGGACCTCAAATCGGGGGCCACCGGGGAGCTGTTTTTT
CASSLRDLKSGATGELFF
>TRBJ2-7|.|many|TRBV20-1
TGCAGTGCCATACAGCGCGGCTACGAGCAGTACTTC
CSAIQRGYEQYF
>TRBJ2-5|TRBD2|many|TRBV5-6
TGTGCCAGCAGCTTGGGACTAGCGGGGTCTAAAGAGACCCAGTACTTC
CASSLGLAGSKETQYF
>TRBJ2-7|.|.|TRBV6-1
TGTGCCAGCAGGGACAGTGGGGGATCCGAGCAGTACTTC
CASRDSGGSEQYF
>TRBJ2-6|.|.|TRBV4-1
TGCGCCAGCAGCCAAGATTCGGTGGGAACCGTGGCCGACTCTGGGGCCAACGTCCTGACTTTC
CASSQDSVGTVADSGANVLTF
>TRBJ2-1|.|many|TRBV28
TGTGCCAGCATGAGGAGTCATCTCAATGAGCAGTTCTTC
CASMRSHLNEQFF
>TRBJ1-1|.|many|TRBV5-1
TGCGCCAGCAGCTTACAAGATTTGAACACTGAAGCTTTCTTT
CASSLQDLNTEAFF
>TRBJ2-1|TRBD2|many|TRBV6-5
TGTGCCAGCAGTTACCGCTGGGGACTAGCGCCTTACAATGAGCAGTTCTTC
CASSYRWGLAPYNEQFF
>TRBJ2-7|.|many|TRBV4-3
TGCGCCAGCAGCCAAGATCTGGAGGGGCCTTACGAGCAGTACTTC
CASSQDLEGPYEQYF
>TRBJ2-1|TRBD1|.|TRBV2
TGTGCCAGCACCGGGACAGGGCTAATTGAGCAGTTCTTC
CASTGTGLIEQFF
>TRBJ2-7|.|many|TRBV11-2
TGTGCCAGCAGCTTAGTCCTAGCGAGGGACGAGCAGTACTTC
CASSLVLARDEQYF
>TRBJ1-2|.|few|TRBV30
TGTGCCTGCCAGAACTATGGCTACACCTTC
CACQNYGYTF
>TRBJ2-1|.|few|TRBV10-2
TGCGCCAGCAGTGATGGCGGGCTCCTCAATGAGCAGTTCTTC
CASSDGGLLNEQFF
>TRBJ1-3|.|many|TRBV20-1
TGCAGTGCTAGGACAGACCGGTTCGCTGGAAACACCATATATTTT
CSARTDRFAGNTIYF
>TRBJ2-3|TRBD2|.|TRBV7-6
TGTGCCAGCAGCTTATTCTCGGCGGGAGGCACAGATACGCAGTATTTT
CASSLFSAGGTDTQYF
>TRBJ2-1|TRBD2|.|TRBV27
TGTGCCAGCAGTTCGGTTAGCGGGAGTAAGAACGAGCAGTTCTTC
CASSSVSGSKNEQFF